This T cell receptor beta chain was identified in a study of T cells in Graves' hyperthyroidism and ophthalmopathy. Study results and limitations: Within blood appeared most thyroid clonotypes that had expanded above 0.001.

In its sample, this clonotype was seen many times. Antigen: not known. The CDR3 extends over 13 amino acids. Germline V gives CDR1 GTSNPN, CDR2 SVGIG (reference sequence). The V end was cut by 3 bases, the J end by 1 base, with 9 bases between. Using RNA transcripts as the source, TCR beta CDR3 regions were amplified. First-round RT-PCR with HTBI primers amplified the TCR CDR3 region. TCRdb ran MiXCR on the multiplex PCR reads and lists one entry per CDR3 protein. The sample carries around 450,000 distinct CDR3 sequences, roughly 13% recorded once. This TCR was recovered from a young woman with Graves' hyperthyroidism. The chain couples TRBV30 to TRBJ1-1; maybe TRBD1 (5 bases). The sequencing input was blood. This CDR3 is CAWRATGNTEAFF. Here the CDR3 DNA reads TGTGCCTGGAGAGCCACAGGGAACACTGAAGCTTTCTTT.